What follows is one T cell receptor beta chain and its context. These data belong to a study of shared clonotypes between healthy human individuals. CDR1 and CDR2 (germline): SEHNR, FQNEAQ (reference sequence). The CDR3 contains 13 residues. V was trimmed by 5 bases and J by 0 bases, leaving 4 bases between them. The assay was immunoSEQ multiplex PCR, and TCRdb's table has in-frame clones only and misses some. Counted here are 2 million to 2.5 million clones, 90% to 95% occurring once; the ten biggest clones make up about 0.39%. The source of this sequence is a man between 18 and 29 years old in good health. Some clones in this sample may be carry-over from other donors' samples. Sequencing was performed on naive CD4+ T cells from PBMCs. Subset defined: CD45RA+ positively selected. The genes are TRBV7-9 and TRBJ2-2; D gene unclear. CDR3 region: CASSPTNTGELFF. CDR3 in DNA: TGTGCCAGCAGCCCTACGAACACCGGGGAGCTGTTTTTT. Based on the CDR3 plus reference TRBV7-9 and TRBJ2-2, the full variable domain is DTGVSQNPRHKITKRGQNVTFRCDPISEHNRLYWYRQTLGQGPEFLTYFQNEAQLEKSRLLSDRFSAERPKGSFSTLEIQRTEQGDSAMYLCASSPTNTGELFFGEGSRLTVL.